This TCR beta chain was sequenced for a study of blood T cell repertoires in COVID-19. Data came from immunoSEQ multiplex PCR; TCRdb stores just in-frame clones and leaves some out. The table records roughly 150,000 clones, approximately 79% of them present only once. Trimming shortened V by 4 bases and J by 6 bases, and 16 bases separated the two germline ends. Germline V CDR1 and CDR2: LGHDT, YNNKEL (reference sequence). The CDR3 is 14 residues long. Sequenced material: peripheral blood. The TCR was taken from a woman older than 75 with acute or convalescent COVID-19. This chain connects TRBV3-1 (or the pseudogene TRBV3-2) to TRBJ2-7; possibly TRBD2 for D (6 bases). The CDR3 here is CASSPYDQGGEQYF. CDR3 in DNA: TGTGCCAGCAGCCCCTACGACCAGGGAGGCGAGCAGTACTTC.